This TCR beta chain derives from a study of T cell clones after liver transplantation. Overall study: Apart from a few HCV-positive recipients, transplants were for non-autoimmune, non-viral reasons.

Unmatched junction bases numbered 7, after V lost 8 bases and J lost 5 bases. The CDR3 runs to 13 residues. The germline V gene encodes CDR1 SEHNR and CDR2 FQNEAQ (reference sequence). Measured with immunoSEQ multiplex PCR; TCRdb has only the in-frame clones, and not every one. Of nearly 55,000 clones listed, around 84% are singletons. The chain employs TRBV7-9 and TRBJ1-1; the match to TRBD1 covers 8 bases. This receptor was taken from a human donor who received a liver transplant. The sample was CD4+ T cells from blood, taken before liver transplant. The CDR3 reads CASEQQGGTEAFF. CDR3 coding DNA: TGTGCCAGCGAACAACAGGGGGGGACTGAAGCTTTCTTT.